This T cell receptor (beta chain) was captured by sequencing in a study of T cell repertoires in cytomegalovirus infection. TCRdb passed the reads through MiXCR, listing each CDR3 protein once. The repertoire has some 940,000 distinct CDR3 sequences, roughly 30% of them found once; the top ten carry around 15%. In regard to this clonotype: What it recognizes is unknown.

CDR1 and CDR2 (germline): DFQATT, SNEGSKA (reference sequence). This CDR3 contains 15 residues. V was shortened by 5 bases and J by 3 bases, with 17 bases between the two germline ends. The gene calls are TRBV20-1 and TRBJ1-5, with a possible D match to TRBD1 (5 bases). The receptor's source is a human donor in good health (CMV status not recorded). Some clones in this sample may be carry-over from other donors' samples. The sequencing used cultured CD8+ T cells from PBMCs, collected from culture after CMV antigen stimulation. For the CDR3, the DNA is TGCAGTGCTGGATCACCGGGACGGGACAATCAGCCCCAGCATTTT. This sequence encodes CSAGSPGRDNQPQHF.